Below, one TCR beta chain is given with its context. The target antigen is unknown. This sample is part of a study of a mutant IDH1 vaccine in newly diagnosed glioma. Study in general: Earlier treatment was radiotherapy, temozolomide, or both, with most getting both.

The data were produced by immunoSEQ multiplex PCR, yet TCRdb's version contains in-frame clones alone and is incomplete. The sample contains tens of thousands of clones, 80% to 90% of which appear only once. Regarding the study as a whole: Among top peripheral T cell clonotypes, changes seemed unrelated to pseudoprogression.

Germline V gene data show CDR1 as MDHEN and CDR2 as SYDVKM. V shed 6 bases and J 5 bases; nucleotides not matched to a gene: 9. The CDR3 spans 14 residues. Time point given: baseline, week 1 (first vaccination visit). Treatment reported: pre-vaccination baseline after standard-of-care therapy. Patients carried new grade 3 or 4 IDH1-mutant astrocytomas lacking nuclear ATRX. This chain connects TRBV28 to TRBJ1-1; 7 nucleotides agree with TRBD1. This clonotype was obtained from a man aged 25 to 40 with glioma. The starting material was PBMCs, obtained from a glioma patient treated with radiotherapy, temozolomide or both. CDR3 sequence: CASRKQGRRTEAFF. The CDR3 nucleotides read TGTGCCAGCAGAAAACAGGGGAGGAGGACTGAAGCTTTCTTT.